What follows are 9 T cell receptor beta chains derived from one specimen sequenced in a study of regulatory T cells in long-lasting Graves disease. As to time point: newly diagnosed GD, antithyroid drugs for less than 3 months. The TCR library was made from RNA extracted from PBMCs. HTBI primers from iRepertoire and Arm-PCR of CDR3 regions yielded the TCR beta libraries. Using its own MiXCR run on the multiplex PCR reads, TCRdb lists one record per CDR3 protein. The sample yields about 360,000 distinct CDR3 sequences, roughly 15% seen once. These sequences were also reported in another study, on T cells in Graves' hyperthyroidism and ophthalmopathy.

The material sequenced was peripheral blood mononuclear cells (PBMCs), taken at new diagnosis, from a patient treated with antithyroid drugs. All receptors derive from a woman between 18 and 29 years old with Graves disease.

Comments on this clonotype: With a much larger clone just one base away, this may be a read error. The V gene is TRBV5-5, the J gene TRBJ1-5; D possibly corresponds to TRBD1 (5 bases). V lost 0 bases and J 2 bases, leaving 12 bases between the germline ends. The CDR3 has 16 residues. CDR1 and CDR2 (germline): SGHKS, YYEKEE (reference sequence). The CDR3 DNA reads as TGTGCCAGCAGCTTGGTGGCAGGGACCGGCAATCAGCCCCAGCATTTT. It codes for CASSLVAGTGNQPQHF.

This clonotype has a count of ten or more. The gene calls are TRBV7-8 and TRBJ1-5, with TRBD1 matching 10 bases. This CDR3 has 16 amino acids. The V and J ends lost 5 bases and 3 bases, in that order; junction bases with no gene match: 7. Germline CDR1 reads SGHVS; CDR2 reads FQNEAQ. The CDR3 protein is CASSEGQGRYNQPQHF. The CDR3 DNA follows: TGTGCCAGCAGCGAGGGACAGGGGAGGTACAATCAGCCCCAGCATTTT.

This clonotype has a count of ten or more. The chain employs TRBV5-6 and TRBJ2-2; D call uncertain. V lost 3 bases and J 11 bases, leaving 14 bases between the germline ends. Germline V gives CDR1 SGHDT, CDR2 YYEEEE. The CDR3 has 13 amino acids. CDR3 sequence (DNA): TGTGCCAGCAGCTCAACGAGACTTTTAGAGCTGTTTTTT. Translation: CASSSTRLLELFF.

This clonotype showed up many times. The chain has TRBV7-2 and TRBJ1-2; 7 nucleotides match TRBD1. After removal of 5 bases from V and 7 bases from J, the junction contained 13 bases not matched to a gene. Germline values: CDR1 SGHTA, CDR2 FQGNSA. CDR3 size: 15 residues. The CDR3 nucleotides are TGTGCCAGCAGCCCCGGACAGGTCCGGGGTCGTGGCTACACCTTC. Protein: CASSPGQVRGRGYTF.

This clonotype has only a few counts. The V and J genes are TRBV7-9 and TRBJ2-2; D remains unclear. Between the trimmed V and J ends, which lost 5 bases and 6 bases, there was a span of 10 bases. CDR1 and CDR2 (germline): SEHNR, FQNEAQ (reference sequence). This CDR3 comprises 13 residues. The CDR3 loop is CASSPVGAGELFF. The DNA for the CDR3 is TGTGCCAGCAGCCCAGTCGGCGCCGGGGAGCTGTTTTTT.

This clonotype was counted at least ten times. The chain carries TRBV6-9 and TRBJ2-7, with D possibly called TRBD1 or TRBD2 (6 bases each). The CDR3 runs 14 residues. The germline gives CDR1 MNHGY, CDR2 SVAAGI. Trimming removed 4 bases at V and 6 bases at J, with 16 bases between. CDR3 nucleotides: TGTGCCAGCAGTTCCCCAACACAGGGAGGCGAGCAGTACTTC. Amino acids: CASSSPTQGGEQYF.

This clonotype has a count of ten or more. This chain's CDR3 is CASSTYRRKQPYEQYF. CDR3 coding DNA: TGTGCCAGCAGTACATACAGGCGAAAGCAACCCTACGAGCAGTACTTC. The chain recombines TRBV28 with TRBJ2-7, with D possibly matching TRBD1 (5 bases). The CDR3 covers 16 residues. CDR1 is MDHEN and CDR2 is SYDVKM in the germline V gene. The V end was cut by 5 bases, the J end by 2 bases, with 19 bases between.

This clonotype has only a few counts. The chain carries TRBV12-3 or TRBV12-4 and TRBJ2-2, with D perhaps given as TRBD1 or TRBD2 (5 bases each). The CDR3 runs to 15 residues. Deletions cut 5 bases from V and 5 bases from J, with 15 bases between. CDR3 loop: CASSPDSPGTGELFF. The CDR3 DNA is TGTGCCAGCAGTCCAGACAGCCCGGGGACCGGGGAGCTGTTTTTT.

This clonotype has ten or more counts. The chain employs TRBV28 and TRBJ1-4, with TRBD1 as a possible D gene (6 bases). CDR1 and CDR2 from the germline V gene are MDHEN and SYDVKM. V shed 5 bases and J shed 7 bases, with 17 bases lying between them. The CDR3 is 15 amino acids. CDR3 bases: TGTGCCAGCAGTCATAGACGGGGGCCTGGTGAAAAACTGTTTTTT. Translating it yields CASSHRRGPGEKLFF.